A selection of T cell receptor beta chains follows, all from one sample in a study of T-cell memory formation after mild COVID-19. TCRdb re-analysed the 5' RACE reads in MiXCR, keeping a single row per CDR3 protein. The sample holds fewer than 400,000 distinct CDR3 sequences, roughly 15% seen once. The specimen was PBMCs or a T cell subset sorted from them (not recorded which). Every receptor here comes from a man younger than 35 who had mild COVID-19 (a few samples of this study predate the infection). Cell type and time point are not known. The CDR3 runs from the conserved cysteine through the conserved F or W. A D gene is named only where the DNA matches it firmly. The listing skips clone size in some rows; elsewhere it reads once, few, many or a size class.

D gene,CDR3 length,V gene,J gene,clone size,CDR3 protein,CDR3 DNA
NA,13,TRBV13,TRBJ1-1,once,CASSSRLDTEAFF,TGTGCCAGCAGCTCTCGATTGGACACTGAAGCTTTCTTT
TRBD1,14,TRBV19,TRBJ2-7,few,CASSIQGESYEQYF,TGTGCCAGTAGTATCCAGGGGGAGTCCTACGAGCAGTACTTC
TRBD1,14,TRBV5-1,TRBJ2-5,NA,CASSHGSQGETQYF,TGCGCCAGCAGCCACGGATCACAGGGGGAGACCCAGTACTTC
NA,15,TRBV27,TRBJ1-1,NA,CASSLWVGGATEAFF,TGTGCCAGCAGTTTATGGGTTGGAGGGGCCACTGAAGCTTTCTTT
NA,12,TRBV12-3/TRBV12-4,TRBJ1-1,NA,CASSPWGGEAFF,TGTGCCAGCAGTCCATGGGGGGGTGAAGCTTTCTTT
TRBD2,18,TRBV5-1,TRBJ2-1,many,CASSRGLAGGRFYNEQFF,TGCGCCAGCAGCCGCGGACTAGCGGGGGGCCGATTCTACAATGAGCAGTTCTTC
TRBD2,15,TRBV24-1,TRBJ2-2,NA,CATSDLGLAAGELFF,TGTGCCACCAGTGATTTGGGGCTAGCGGCCGGGGAGCTGTTTTTT
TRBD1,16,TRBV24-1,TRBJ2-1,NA,CATSDAGTGLYNEQFF,TGTGCCACCAGTGATGCCGGGACAGGCCTCTACAATGAGCAGTTCTTC
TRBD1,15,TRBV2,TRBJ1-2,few,CASSLIGQGPYGYTF,TGTGCCAGCAGTTTAATCGGACAGGGCCCCTATGGCTACACCTTC
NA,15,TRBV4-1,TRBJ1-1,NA,CASSRGPAGDTEAFF,TGCGCCAGCAGCAGAGGGCCCGCGGGGGACACTGAAGCTTTCTTT
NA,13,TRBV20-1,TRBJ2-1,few,CSANPSSYNEQFF,TGCAGTGCCAACCCCAGCAGTTACAATGAGCAGTTCTTC
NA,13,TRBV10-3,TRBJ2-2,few,CAGRQDYTGELFF,TGTGCCGGACGACAGGATTACACCGGGGAGCTGTTTTTT
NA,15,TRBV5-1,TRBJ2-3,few,CASREGPQGTDTQYF,TGCGCCAGCAGGGAAGGGCCCCAAGGGACAGATACGCAGTATTTT
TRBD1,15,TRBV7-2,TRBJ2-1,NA,CASSAQQGAYNEQFF,TGTGCCAGCAGCGCCCAACAGGGGGCCTACAATGAGCAGTTCTTC
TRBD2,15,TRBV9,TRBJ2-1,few,CASSGAAGGNNEQFF,TGTGCCAGCAGCGGAGCAGCGGGGGGAAACAATGAGCAGTTCTTC
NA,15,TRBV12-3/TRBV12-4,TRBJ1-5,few,CASSLDAGVFQPQHF,TGTGCCAGCAGTTTAGATGCAGGGGTCTTTCAGCCCCAGCATTTT
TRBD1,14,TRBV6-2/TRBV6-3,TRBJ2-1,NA,CASGQGAHYNEQFF,TGTGCCAGCGGACAGGGGGCTCACTACAATGAGCAGTTCTTC
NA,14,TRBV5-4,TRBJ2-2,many,CASSFGVSTGELFF,TGTGCCAGCAGCTTCGGGGTATCCACCGGGGAGCTGTTTTTT
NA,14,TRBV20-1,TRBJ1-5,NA,CSASQGGFGQPQHF,TGCAGTGCTAGTCAGGGAGGGTTCGGTCAGCCCCAGCATTTT
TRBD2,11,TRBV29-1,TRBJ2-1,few,CSVAWGGEQFF,TGCAGCGTTGCTTGGGGGGGTGAGCAGTTCTTC
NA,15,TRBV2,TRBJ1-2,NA,CATEVVSGVNYGYTF,TGTGCCACCGAAGTCGTATCAGGGGTGAACTATGGCTACACCTTC
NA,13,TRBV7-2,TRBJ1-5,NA,CASSQYSNQPQHF,TGTGCCAGCAGCCAGTATAGCAATCAGCCCCAGCATTTT
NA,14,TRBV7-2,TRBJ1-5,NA,CASSLRRDNQPQHF,TGTGCCAGCAGCTTGCGCAGGGACAATCAGCCCCAGCATTTT
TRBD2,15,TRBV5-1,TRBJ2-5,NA,CASSARLAPQETQYF,TGCGCCAGCAGCGCGCGACTAGCGCCCCAAGAGACCCAGTACTTC
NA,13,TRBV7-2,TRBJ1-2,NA,CASSQGLLYGYTF,TGTGCCAGCAGCCAGGGACTGCTCTATGGCTACACCTTC
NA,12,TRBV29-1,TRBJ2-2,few,CSGPGPTGELFF,TGCAGCGGACCCGGGCCAACCGGGGAGCTGTTTTTT
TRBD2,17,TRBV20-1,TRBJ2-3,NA,CSARGSLRTSGGETQYF,TGCAGTGCTAGAGGATCCCTCCGGACTAGCGGGGGGGAAACGCAGTATTTT
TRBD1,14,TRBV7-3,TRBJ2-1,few,CASSFGTGNNEQFF,TGTGCCAGCAGCTTTGGGACAGGGAACAATGAGCAGTTCTTC
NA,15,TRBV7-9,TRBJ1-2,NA,CASSLGVGTNYGYTF,TGTGCCAGCAGCTTAGGCGTAGGGACCAACTATGGCTACACCTTC
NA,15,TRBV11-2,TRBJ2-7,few,CASSLAGTGSYEQYF,TGTGCCAGCAGCTTGGCAGGGACGGGATCCTACGAGCAGTACTTC
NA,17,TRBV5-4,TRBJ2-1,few,CASSLGGGHSSYNEQFF,TGTGCCAGCAGCTTGGGCGGGGGCCACAGCTCCTACAATGAGCAGTTCTTC
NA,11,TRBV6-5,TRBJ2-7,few,CASSYSDLQYF,TGTGCCAGCAGTTACTCAGATTTACAGTACTTC
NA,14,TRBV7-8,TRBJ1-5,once,CASRGPGPSQPQHF,TGTGCCAGCCGCGGACCTGGGCCGAGTCAGCCCCAGCATTTT
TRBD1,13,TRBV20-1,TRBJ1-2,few,CSARKDRVLGYTF,TGCAGTGCTAGGAAGGACAGGGTTTTGGGCTACACCTTC
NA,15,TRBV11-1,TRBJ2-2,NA,CASSLLSRIPGELFF,TGTGCCAGCAGCTTACTAAGTAGGATCCCCGGGGAGCTGTTTTTT
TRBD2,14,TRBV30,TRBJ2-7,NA,CAWRSGGTTYEQYF,TGTGCCTGGAGGAGCGGGGGCACTACCTACGAGCAGTACTTC